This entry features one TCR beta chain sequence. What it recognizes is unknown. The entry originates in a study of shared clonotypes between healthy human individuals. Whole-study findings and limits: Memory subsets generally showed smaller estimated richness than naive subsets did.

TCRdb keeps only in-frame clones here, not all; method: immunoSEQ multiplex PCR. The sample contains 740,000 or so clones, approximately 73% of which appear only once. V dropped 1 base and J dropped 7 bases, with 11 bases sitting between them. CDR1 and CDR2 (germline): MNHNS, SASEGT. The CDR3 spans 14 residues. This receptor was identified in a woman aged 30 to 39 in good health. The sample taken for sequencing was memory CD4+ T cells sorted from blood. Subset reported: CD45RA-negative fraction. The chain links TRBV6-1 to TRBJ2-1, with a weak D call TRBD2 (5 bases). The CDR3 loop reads CASSEGGVINEQFF. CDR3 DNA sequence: TGTGCCAGCAGTGAAGGGGGAGTGATAAATGAGCAGTTCTTC.